This is a list of T cell receptor beta chains from one sample in a study of blood T cell repertoires in COVID-19. TCRdb keeps only in-frame clones here, not all; method: immunoSEQ multiplex PCR. The table lists 200,000 to 300,000 clones, 82% of them singletons, with 4.7% in the top ten. Sequencing input: peripheral blood. The receptors were sampled from a woman aged 65 to 85 with acute or convalescent COVID-19. CDR3s include the opening cysteine and the closing phenylalanine or tryptophan. Fields, in order: J gene, V gene, CDR3 protein.

J gene: TRBJ1-1
V gene: TRBV19
CDR3 protein: CASSGRTGSGTEAFF

J gene: TRBJ2-2
V gene: TRBV5-1
CDR3 protein: CASSFFSHRGSTGELFF

J gene: TRBJ2-5
V gene: TRBV7-2
CDR3 protein: CASSLGIAGGRETQYF

J gene: TRBJ1-1
V gene: TRBV6-5
CDR3 protein: CASSYWDSQYTEAFF

J gene: TRBJ2-5
V gene: TRBV5-1
CDR3 protein: CASRISGGMQETQYF

J gene: TRBJ2-3
V gene: TRBV4-2
CDR3 protein: CASSQAGGPGTDTQYF

J gene: TRBJ2-5
V gene: TRBV6-5
CDR3 protein: CASSPGGKETQYF

J gene: TRBJ1-2
V gene: TRBV5-6
CDR3 protein: CASSSDRGGYGYTF

J gene: TRBJ1-2
V gene: TRBV7-9
CDR3 protein: CASSFETGTGYTF

J gene: TRBJ1-5
V gene: TRBV6-6
CDR3 protein: CASSREWGNQPQHF

J gene: TRBJ2-3
V gene: TRBV25-1
CDR3 protein: CASSGGQGSTDTQYF